These T cell receptor beta chains were read from a single sample in a study of T cell repertoires in cytomegalovirus infection. TCRdb re-analysed the reads in MiXCR, keeping a single row per CDR3 protein. The sample has more than 650,000 distinct CDR3 sequences, about a third seen once; the top ten hold roughly 2.9%. The sequenced material came from PBMCs. These receptors were obtained from a human donor in good health (CMV status not recorded). Some clones in this sample may be carry-over from other donors' samples. CDR3s include the opening cysteine and the closing phenylalanine or tryptophan. Each record gives: clone size, V gene, D gene, J gene, CDR3 protein, CDR3 DNA. The D gene is left open where the match is weak. Size is omitted from some rows. Given values are once, few, many or a class for expanded clones.

NA	TRBV10-2	TRBD2	TRBJ2-2	CSSRGGPSGWIGTGALFF	TGCTCCAGCAGGGGAGGTCCTAGCGGGTGGATTGGCACCGGGGCGCTGTTTTTT
many	TRBV7-2	NA	TRBJ1-1	CASSLAAGRNTEAFF	TGTGCCAGCAGCTTAGCGGCAGGGCGGAACACTGAAGCTTTCTTT
few	TRBV20-1	TRBD1	TRBJ1-5	CSARVGSGGTGPQHF	TGCAGTGCTAGAGTTGGTTCGGGCGGGACAGGGCCCCAGCATTTT
NA	TRBV15	NA	TRBJ2-2	CATSRSSTGELFF	TGTGCCACCAGCAGATCGAGCACCGGGGAGCTGTTTTTT
NA	TRBV6-1	TRBD2	TRBJ2-1	CARSEAGFGTSGYNEQFF	TGTGCCCGCAGTGAAGCGGGTTTCGGGACTAGCGGATACAATGAGCAGTTCTTC
NA	TRBV7-2	NA	TRBJ1-2	CASSRTLLDGYTF	TGTGCCAGCAGCCGGACGCTGCTTGATGGCTACACCTTC
NA	TRBV18	NA	TRBJ1-1	CASSFDSMNTEAFF	TGTGCCAGCTCATTCGACAGCATGAACACTGAAGCTTTCTTT
many	TRBV4-1	NA	TRBJ1-2	CASGPSALAGESTF	TGCGCCAGCGGGCCGTCTGCTCTCGCGGGGGAATCCACCTTC
many	TRBV7-2	NA	TRBJ1-2	CASSPGLSIGYTF	TGTGCCAGCAGCCCAGGGCTGTCCATTGGCTACACCTTC
NA	TRBV2	NA	TRBJ1-5	CASSADSDQPQHF	TGTGCCAGCAGTGCGGACAGTGATCAGCCCCAGCATTTT
few	TRBV6-6	TRBD1	TRBJ2-1	CASSYSRAGGWNEQFF	TGTGCCAGCAGTTACTCGAGGGCAGGGGGCTGGAATGAGCAGTTCTTC
NA	TRBV7-8	NA	TRBJ2-5	CASSLRQARETQYF	TGTGCCAGCAGCCTAAGACAGGCCCGTGAGACCCAGTACTTC
NA	TRBV18	NA	TRBJ1-5	CASSPTWGQDQPQHF	TGTGCCAGCTCACCTACCTGGGGGCAGGATCAGCCCCAGCATTTT
NA	TRBV7-9	NA	TRBJ1-5	CASSPSRGHSSNQPQHF	TGTGCCAGCAGTCCCTCCCGAGGGCATTCGAGCAATCAGCCCCAGCATTTT
NA	TRBV10-3	TRBD2	TRBJ2-3	CAISASGALFTDTQYF	TGTGCCATCAGTGCTAGCGGGGCCCTCTTCACAGATACGCAGTATTTT
few	TRBV5-1	TRBD2	TRBJ2-2	CASSGRTSGKAGELFF	TGCGCCAGCAGCGGGAGGACTAGCGGGAAAGCCGGGGAGCTGTTTTTT
NA	TRBV19	NA	TRBJ1-1	CASTEPTLRSGKAFF	TGTGCCAGTACCGAACCCACACTACGCTCGGGCAAAGCTTTCTTT